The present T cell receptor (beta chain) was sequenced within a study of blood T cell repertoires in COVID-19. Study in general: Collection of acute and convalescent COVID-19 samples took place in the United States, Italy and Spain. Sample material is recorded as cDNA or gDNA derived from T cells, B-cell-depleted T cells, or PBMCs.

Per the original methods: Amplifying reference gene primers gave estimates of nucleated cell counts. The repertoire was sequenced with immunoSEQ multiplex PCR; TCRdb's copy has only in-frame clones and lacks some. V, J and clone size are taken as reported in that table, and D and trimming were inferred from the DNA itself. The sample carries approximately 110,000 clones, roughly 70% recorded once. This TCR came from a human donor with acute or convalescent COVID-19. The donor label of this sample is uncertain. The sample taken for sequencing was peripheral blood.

CDR3 in amino acids: CASSLGNTLNQPQHF. The CDR3 nucleotides read TGTGCCAGCAGCTTGGGTAACACATTAAATCAGCCCCAGCATTTT. The rearrangement uses TRBV5-5 and TRBJ1-5; D uncertain. V lost 0 bases and J 4 bases, leaving 11 bases between the germline ends. Per the germline V gene, CDR1 is SGHKS and CDR2 is YYEKEE (reference sequence). CDR3 size: 15 residues.